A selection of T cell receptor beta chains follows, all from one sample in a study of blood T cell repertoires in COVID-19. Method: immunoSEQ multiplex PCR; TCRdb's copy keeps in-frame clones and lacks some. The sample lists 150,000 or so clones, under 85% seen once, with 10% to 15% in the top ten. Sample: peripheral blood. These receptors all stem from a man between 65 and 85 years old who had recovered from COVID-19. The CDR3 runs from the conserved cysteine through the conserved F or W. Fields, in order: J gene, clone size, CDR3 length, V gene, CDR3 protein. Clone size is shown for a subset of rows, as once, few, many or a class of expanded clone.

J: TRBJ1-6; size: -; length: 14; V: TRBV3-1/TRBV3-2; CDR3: CASSHLQGNSPLHF
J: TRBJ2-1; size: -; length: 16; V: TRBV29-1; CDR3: CSAPGTSGGSYNEQFF
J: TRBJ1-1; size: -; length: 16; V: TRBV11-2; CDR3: CASSLNGQAAGTEAFF
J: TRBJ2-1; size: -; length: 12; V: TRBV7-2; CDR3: CASSWLRNEQFF
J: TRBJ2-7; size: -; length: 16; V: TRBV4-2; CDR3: CASSQDGSSGSNEQYF
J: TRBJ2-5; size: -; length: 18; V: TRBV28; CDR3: CASSRGWVQQGWVETQYF
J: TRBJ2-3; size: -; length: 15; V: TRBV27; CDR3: CASRGLAGAADTQYF
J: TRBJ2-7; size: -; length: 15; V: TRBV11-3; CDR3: CASSSNGQGQSEQYF
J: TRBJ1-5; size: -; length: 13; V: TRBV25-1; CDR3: CASSEFYGQPQHF
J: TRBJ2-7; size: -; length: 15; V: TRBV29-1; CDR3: CSVELSGGPAYEQYF
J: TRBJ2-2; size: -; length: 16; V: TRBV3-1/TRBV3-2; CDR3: CASSLTSDANTGELFF
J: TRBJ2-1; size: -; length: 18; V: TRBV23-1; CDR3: CATITAGPWTSGENEQFF
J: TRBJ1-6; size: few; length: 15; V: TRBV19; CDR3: CASSIQGLGNSPLHF
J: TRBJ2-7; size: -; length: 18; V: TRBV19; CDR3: CASSPGGTSAKPGYEQYF
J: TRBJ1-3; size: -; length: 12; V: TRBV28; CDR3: CASSLLGNTIYF
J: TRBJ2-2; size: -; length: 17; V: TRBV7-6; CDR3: CASSKGLAGDATGELFF